Listed below are T cell receptor beta chains from one sample, sequenced in a study of tumor-infiltrating lymphocytes in primary liver carcinoma. TCRdb reprocessed the multiplex PCR reads via MiXCR and lists one record per CDR3 protein. Here the sample spans 50,000 to 70,000 distinct CDR3 sequences, around 64% being singletons. Sequencing input: liver tumor tissue from sampling region 2. The receptors here all came from a man aged 35 to 55 with primary liver carcinoma and hepatitis B virus infection. The CDR3 runs from the conserved cysteine through the conserved F or W. The D gene is left open where the match is weak. Not all rows give a size; the values are once, few, many and, for expanded clones, a class.

TRBJ2-1,TRBV11-2,-,TRBD2,TGTGCCAGCAGCTTAGGGACTAGCGGTTACAATGAGCAGTTCTTC,CASSLGTSGYNEQFF
TRBJ1-1,TRBV28,-,-,TGTGCCAGCAGTATACCCCCGGCGGCCATGAACACTGAAGCTTTCTTT,CASSIPPAAMNTEAFF
TRBJ2-1,TRBV6-1,medium-sized,TRBD1,TGTGCCAGCCGGGACAGGGCCTCCTACAATGAGCAGTTCTTC,CASRDRASYNEQFF
TRBJ2-1,TRBV7-9,many,TRBD1,TGTGCCAGCAGCATGTACAGGGGGCAGAGGAATGAGCAGTTCTTC,CASSMYRGQRNEQFF
TRBJ2-1,TRBV29-1,-,-,TGCAGCGTGGACGCAACAGGGATCTACATTGAGCAGTCCTTC,CSVDATGIYIEQSF
TRBJ2-3,TRBV6-1,-,-,TGTGCCAGCACTGTAGGAGGTGGAGGGACAGATACGCAGTATTTT,CASTVGGGGTDTQYF
TRBJ2-1,TRBV12-3/TRBV12-4,-,TRBD2,TGTGCCAGCAGCCTTCTAAGGAGCGGGAGGGGAAATGAGCAGTTCTTC,CASSLLRSGRGNEQFF
TRBJ2-3,TRBV10-3,many,TRBD2,TGTGCCATCAGTGAACCTAGCGGGAGGGCCTTAGATACGCAGTATTTT,CAISEPSGRALDTQYF
TRBJ2-5,TRBV29-1,-,-,TGCAGCGTTGAAGGTCGGGCCGGGGGAGAGACCCATTACTTC,CSVEGRAGGETHYF
TRBJ2-2,TRBV20-1,once,-,TGCAGTGCTAGACTGGCAGGGGGGTCCGGGGAGCTGTTTTTT,CSARLAGGSGELFF
TRBJ2-7,TRBV6-2/TRBV6-3,-,-,TGTGCCAACAGATACGAAGTACCCTACGAGCAGTACTTC,CANRYEVPYEQYF
TRBJ1-6,TRBV28,many,-,TGTGCCAGCAGCCACGGGCCTCCCAATAATTCACCCCTCCACTTT,CASSHGPPNNSPLHF
TRBJ2-1,TRBV11-2,-,-,TGTGCCATCAGCTTTTCGGGTGAACAGTTCTTC,CAISFSGEQFF
TRBJ2-7,TRBV4-2,-,TRBD2,TGTGCCAGCAACCAAGGTCTCGCTAGCGGGAGAACTTACGAGCAGTACTTC,CASNQGLASGRTYEQYF
TRBJ2-2,TRBV11-2,-,-,TGTGCCAGCAGCTTTGCGGGGTCGAACACCGGGGAGCCGCTTTTT,CASSFAGSNTGEPLF
TRBJ2-1,TRBV29-1,once,-,TGCAGCGTTCTGGGAGAGGGGGTGACCAATGAGCAGTTATTC,CSVLGEGVTNEQLF
TRBJ2-3,TRBV5-4,-,-,TGTGCCAGCAGTTTGGAAAGTCTCGATACGCAGTATTTT,CASSLESLDTQYF
TRBJ1-6,TRBV5-1,few,-,TGCGCCAGCAGCTTGGCGGATTCACCCCTCCACTTT,CASSLADSPLHF
TRBJ2-1,TRBV12-3/TRBV12-4,-,TRBD2,TGTGCCAGCAGTCTTACGGGAGGGCCCACAAATGAACAGTTCTTC,CASSLTGGPTNEQFF
TRBJ1-4,TRBV11-2,-,-,TGTGCCAGCATCAAGACTCCAGGAGGAGCGAATGAGAAACTGTTTTTT,CASIKTPGGANEKLFF